These T cell receptor beta chains were read from a single sample in a study of cytomegalovirus exposure and HLA in healthy donors. Here immunoSEQ multiplex PCR was the method, and the copy in TCRdb shows in-frame clones only, minus some. The data hold 200,000 to 250,000 clones, with about 80% observed a single time. The sample comprised PBMCs. These receptors all come from a man younger than 35 in good health and CMV-seronegative. CDR3s include the opening cysteine and the closing phenylalanine or tryptophan. The D gene is left open where the match is weak. Clone size is shown for a subset of rows, as once, few, many or a class of expanded clone.

J	D	size	V	DNA	CDR3
TRBJ2-7	NA	NA	TRBV14	TGTGCCAGCAGCCACGGTAGGGGCGAAGGCTACGAGCAGTACTTC	CASSHGRGEGYEQYF
TRBJ2-5	NA	NA	TRBV12-5	TGTGCTAGTGGTCCGCCGGCGGGACTGCAGACCCAGTACTTC	CASGPPAGLQTQYF
TRBJ2-7	TRBD2	NA	TRBV10-3	TGTGCCATCAGCGGAGGACTAGCGGGAGAGGCCGACACCTACGAGCAGTACTTC	CAISGGLAGEADTYEQYF
TRBJ1-3	NA	NA	TRBV4-1	TGCGCCAGCAGCCCCTACGGGGAACACACCATATATTTT	CASSPYGEHTIYF
TRBJ2-7	TRBD2	NA	TRBV4-2	TGTGCCAGCAGCCAAGAGGTAGCGGGGTCCTACGAGCAGTACTTC	CASSQEVAGSYEQYF
TRBJ2-7	TRBD1	few	TRBV23-1	TGCGCCAGCAGTCAACGGACAGGGGGTGGGTACGAGCAGTACTTC	CASSQRTGGGYEQYF
TRBJ2-7	NA	NA	TRBV5-1	TGCGCCAGCAGCCCTGACAGTTCCTACGAGCAGTACTTC	CASSPDSSYEQYF
TRBJ1-1	NA	NA	TRBV18	TGTGCCAGCTCACCACGCACGGGAGGGTACACTGAAGCTTTCTTT	CASSPRTGGYTEAFF
TRBJ2-5	TRBD2	few	TRBV28	TGTGCCAGCAGTCCGGCGGGACTACAAGAGACCCAGTACTTC	CASSPAGLQETQYF
TRBJ2-3	TRBD2	NA	TRBV19	TGTGCCAGTAGTGGACTAGCGGGAGGGAAGGATACGCAGTATTTT	CASSGLAGGKDTQYF
TRBJ2-5	NA	NA	TRBV7-8	TGTGCCAGCAGCCAAGACAGGACCAACCAAGAGACCCAGTACTTC	CASSQDRTNQETQYF
TRBJ2-1	NA	NA	TRBV27	TGTGCCAGCAGTGCTATCCCCACTAGCTTCTTCTCCTACAATGAGCAGTTCTTC	CASSAIPTSFFSYNEQFF
TRBJ1-4	TRBD1	NA	TRBV2	TGTGCCAGCAGTGAGGGGACAGGGAATGAAAAACTGTTTTTT	CASSEGTGNEKLFF
TRBJ1-1	NA	once	TRBV9	TGTGCCAGCAGCGGGCCTCAGGACACTGAAGCTTTCTTT	CASSGPQDTEAFF
TRBJ1-4	NA	NA	TRBV4-1	TGCGCCAGCAGCCGCTCCGAAATAGGGGTCTCAACTAATGAAAAACTGTTTTTT	CASSRSEIGVSTNEKLFF
TRBJ1-2	TRBD1	few	TRBV18	TGTGCCAGCTCACCATCCGGGACAGGAGATGGCTACACCTTC	CASSPSGTGDGYTF
TRBJ1-3	NA	NA	TRBV9	TGTGCCAGCAGCGCCGGCGAGGGTTCTGGAAACACCATATATTTT	CASSAGEGSGNTIYF
TRBJ2-7	TRBD1	once	TRBV5-1	TGCGCCAGCAGCGCGGGACAGGGGGCCGACGAGCAGTACTTC	CASSAGQGADEQYF
TRBJ2-7	NA	NA	TRBV2	TGTGCCAGCTGTTCGGGAGCGCGCGAGCAGTACTTC	CASCSGAREQYF
TRBJ2-5	TRBD2	once	TRBV4-1	TGCGCCAGCAGCCAGGGACCGGGACTACAAGAGACCCAGTACTTC	CASSQGPGLQETQYF
TRBJ1-3	TRBD1	NA	TRBV5-1	TGCGCCAGCAGCTTGCGACCCGGGACAGAAACTGGAAACACCATATATTTT	CASSLRPGTETGNTIYF
TRBJ2-5	TRBD2	few	TRBV6-5	TGTGCCAGCAGTTACTCTTCTAGCGGGTCCGAGACCCAGTACTTC	CASSYSSSGSETQYF
TRBJ2-7	TRBD1	NA	TRBV27	TGTGCCAGCAGTTTATGGGCAGGGGGAAGCTCCTACGAGCAGTACTTC	CASSLWAGGSSYEQYF
TRBJ2-6	NA	NA	TRBV5-4	TGTGCCAGCAGCTTCGGGGGATACGGGGCCAACGTCCTGACTTTC	CASSFGGYGANVLTF
TRBJ1-2	NA	NA	TRBV6-1	TGTGCCAGCGTCCGAACAGTGGAAAACTATGGCTACACCTTC	CASVRTVENYGYTF
TRBJ2-7	TRBD2	NA	TRBV5-1	TGCGCCAGCAGCTCAATGACTAGCGGGAGGGAGCAGTACTTC	CASSSMTSGREQYF
TRBJ1-1	NA	NA	TRBV4-1	TGCGCCAGCAGCCAAGGCGGGGGGCGACCGCCTGAAGCTTTCTTT	CASSQGGGRPPEAFF
TRBJ2-7	NA	NA	TRBV29-1	TGCAGCGTTGACCTGGCAGGGCCCTCCTACGAGCAGCACTTC	CSVDLAGPSYEQHF
TRBJ2-2	NA	NA	TRBV4-2	TGTGCCAGCAGCCAAGATGGAGACGCCGGGGAGCTGTTTTTT	CASSQDGDAGELFF
TRBJ2-7	TRBD2	NA	TRBV27	TGTGCCAGCAGTTTTGCTAGCGGGCACTACGAGCAGTACTTC	CASSFASGHYEQYF
TRBJ1-5	TRBD1	NA	TRBV30	TGTGCCTGGAACCGACAGGGGACGCATCAGCCCCAGCATTTT	CAWNRQGTHQPQHF
TRBJ2-5	TRBD2	NA	TRBV6-5	TGTGCCAGCAGTCCAATAACTAGCGCCGAAGAGACCCAGTACTTC	CASSPITSAEETQYF
TRBJ2-1	NA	NA	TRBV6-5	TGTGCCAGCAGTTACGAGGGACTGGGGTACAATGAGCAGTTCTTC	CASSYEGLGYNEQFF
TRBJ2-1	NA	NA	TRBV14	TGTGCCAGCAGCCAAAGCTTGGTCGATGAGCAGTTCTTC	CASSQSLVDEQFF
TRBJ2-1	NA	NA	TRBV6-1	TGTGCCAGCAGTGGGTCTAGTGGGGCGCAGTTCTTC	CASSGSSGAQFF
TRBJ1-1	TRBD1	few	TRBV28	TGTGCCAGCATTGGGACAGCGAACACTGAAGCTTTCTTT	CASIGTANTEAFF
TRBJ1-3	NA	NA	TRBV9	TGTGCCAGTAGCCTACTGTCAGGAAGCTCTGGAAACACCATATATTTT	CASSLLSGSSGNTIYF
TRBJ2-7	NA	NA	TRBV7-9	TGTGCCAGCAGCCACCCAGGGGATACCTACGAGCAGTACTTC	CASSHPGDTYEQYF
TRBJ1-1	NA	NA	TRBV6-1	TGTGCCAGCAGTGAAATTCGGGGGTCTGGTGAAGCTTTCTTT	CASSEIRGSGEAFF
TRBJ1-4	TRBD1	NA	TRBV7-9	TGTTCCAGCAGCCTCCCGACAGGGGGCTTTGAAAAACTGTTTTTT	CSSSLPTGGFEKLFF
TRBJ1-2	NA	NA	TRBV25-1	TGTGCCAGCAGTGGGACTTACTCTGGCTACACCTTC	CASSGTYSGYTF
TRBJ1-3	NA	NA	TRBV13	TGTGCCAGCAGCTTGCAGGGAAGAAACACCATATATTTT	CASSLQGRNTIYF
TRBJ1-2	NA	NA	TRBV2	TGTGCCAGCAAGCCGGGATGGGCCAGCGGCGATGGCTACACCTTC	CASKPGWASGDGYTF
TRBJ2-1	TRBD2	NA	TRBV10-2	TGCGCCAGCAGTCCCGGGACTAGATACAATGAGCAGTTCTTC	CASSPGTRYNEQFF
TRBJ2-2	NA	NA	TRBV2	TGTGCCAGCAGTGAAAGGGGGCGGGAGGCCCACGGGGAGCTGTTTTTT	CASSERGREAHGELFF
TRBJ2-7	NA	NA	TRBV6-1	TGTGCCAGCAGAGACTATAACTCCTACGAGCAGTACTTC	CASRDYNSYEQYF
TRBJ2-7	TRBD1	few	TRBV7-9	TGTGCCAGCAGCCACCGGGACAGGGGCTCCTACGAGCAGTACTTC	CASSHRDRGSYEQYF
TRBJ1-1	NA	NA	TRBV18	TGTGCCAGCTCACCACGACTGACCGACGCGAACACTGAAGCTTTCTTT	CASSPRLTDANTEAFF
TRBJ1-5	NA	NA	TRBV10-3	TGTGCCATCTCCCTAGGCAATCAGCCCCAGCATTTT	CAISLGNQPQHF